The 4 T cell receptor beta chains in this list originate from one sample, sequenced in a study of T cell responses to AZD1222 COVID-19 vaccine. Libraries were prepared by immunoSEQ multiplex PCR; TCRdb keeps only in-frame clonotypes and omits some of them. The sample carries approximately 70,000 clones, less than 85% recorded once. Sample: peripheral blood, taken on day 0 of AZD1222 vaccination. The receptors here all came from an adult in good health.

The chain is built from TRBV9 and TRBJ1-1, with a weak D call TRBD1 (5 bases). Germline CDR1 SGDLS, CDR2 YYNGEE. The CDR3 extends over 14 amino acids. With 0 bases removed from V and 5 bases from J, the gap between germline ends came to 11 bases. The CDR3 DNA reads TGTGCCAGCAGCGTAGGTGGGGCGAGGACTGAAGCTTTCTTT. Its translation: CASSVGGARTEAFF.

This clone was counted once. CDR3 loop: CASSDRRGAGRVNTEAFF. For the CDR3, the DNA is TGTGCCAGCAGTGATCGACGGGGGGCGGGGAGGGTGAACACTGAAGCTTTCTTT. The rearrangement joins TRBV6-1 to TRBJ1-1, with a tentative D call TRBD1 (6 bases). Germline V gives CDR1 MNHNS, CDR2 SASEGT. Trimming removed 3 bases at V and 0 bases at J, with 20 bases between. This CDR3 has 18 residues.

The V call is TRBV6-6, the J call TRBJ1-5; D perhaps matches TRBD1 (6 bases). Between the trimmed V and J ends, which lost 5 bases and 4 bases, there was a span of 9 bases. Germline V gives CDR1 MNHNY, CDR2 SVGAGI (reference sequence). This CDR3 region has 13 residues. Written as DNA, the CDR3 is TGTGCCAGCAGTGACGACAGGAATCAGCCCCAGCATTTT. This encodes CASSDDRNQPQHF.

The chain recombines TRBV11-2 with TRBJ2-5; 7 bases align to TRBD2. This CDR3 is built from 14 residues. Unmatched junction bases numbered 5, after V lost 5 bases and J lost 2 bases. Germline assignment: CDR1 SGHAT and CDR2 FQNNGV. This CDR3 is CASSRGGFQETQYF. In DNA form, the CDR3 reads TGTGCCAGCAGCCGGGGAGGGTTTCAAGAGACCCAGTACTTC.